The source of this T cell receptor (beta chain) is a study of cytomegalovirus exposure and HLA in healthy donors. The PCR made use of 60 Vbeta and 13 Jbeta primers. Clones were read by immunoSEQ multiplex PCR, and TCRdb kept only the in-frame ones, dropping some. The repertoire has roughly 120,000 clones, about 81% of them found once; the top ten carry 1.1%. This clone was counted a few times. What it binds is not known. This CDR3 has 14 residues. V shed 5 bases and J shed 4 bases, with 14 bases lying between them. Germline V gene lookup returns CDR1 SEHNR and CDR2 FQNEAQ (reference sequence). Study-wide points: Follow-up analysis later connected one missense variant in DCLRE1C with trimming of TCR beta V- and J-genes.

The receptor was isolated from a woman aged 25-40 years in good health and CMV-seronegative. The sequencing input was PBMCs. The V call is TRBV7-9, the J call TRBJ2-5, with D possibly matching TRBD2 (5 bases). CDR3 loop: CASSRAHGGETQYF. CDR3 nucleotides: TGTGCCAGCAGCAGGGCCCATGGAGGAGAGACCCAGTACTTC.